What follows are 15 T cell receptor beta chains derived from one specimen sequenced in a study of CD8 T cells in Susac syndrome (dated by TCRdb to about 2019). The library was produced with the immunoSEQ multiplex PCR assay. RNA was extracted with the RNeasy kit and about 0.5 to 1 ug was reverse transcribed using random hexamers. The raw public data were reprocessed by TCRdb itself: fastp quality trimming at Q25, MiXCR clonotype calling, in-frame beta chains only. Entries are consolidated by CDR3 protein sequence, retaining the most common genes and DNA. The sample table shows some 90,000 distinct CDR3 sequences, and approximately 92% are seen once. 0.25% to 0.4% of the sample belongs to the ten largest clones. The specimen sequenced was CD8+ T cells from PBMCs. The receptors here all came from a human donor in good health.

The chain employs TRBV6-5 and TRBJ1-1; D is uncertain. CDR1 MNHEY and CDR2 SVGAGI come from the germline V gene. V was trimmed by 8 bases and J by 0 bases, leaving 10 bases between them. The CDR3 consists of 13 residues. CDR3 loop: CASASGLNTEAFF. The CDR3 bases are TGTGCCAGCGCTAGTGGACTGAACACTGAAGCTTTCTTT.

The chain links TRBV1 to TRBJ2-5; the DNA was not compared with TRBD1, the D call given in the table. TRBV1 is given as a pseudogene. CDR3 length equals 15 residues. For the CDR3, the DNA is TGCACCAGCAGCTCCGAATGGGGGGCTAAAGAGACCCAGTACTTC. Its protein is CTSSSEWGAKETQYF.

The sample holds a few counts of this clonotype. This chain joins TRBV30 and TRBJ1-1; D possibly corresponds to TRBD1 (5 bases). CDR1 is GTSNPN, CDR2 SVGIG, per germline (reference sequence). V lost 3 bases, J lost 4 bases, and 18 bases lay in between. This CDR3 region has 15 residues. CDR3 protein: CAWSPGLQGVTEAFF. The CDR3 nucleotides read TGTGCCTGGAGCCCGGGACTCCAAGGCGTCACTGAAGCTTTCTTT.

The chain is built from TRBV7-6 and TRBJ2-7; D may match TRBD1 or TRBD2 (5 bases each). The V gene's germline CDR1 is SGHVS and CDR2 FNYEAQ. The V and J ends lost 5 bases and 5 bases respectively, with 10 bases between them. The CDR3 loop spans 12 amino acids. In DNA form, the CDR3 reads TGTGCCAGCAGCCCCGGGGCCAACGAGCAGTACTTC. Translation gives CASSPGANEQYF.

The chain employs TRBV19 and TRBJ1-1, with a weak D call TRBD1 (6 bases). The length of the CDR3 is 15 residues. Germline V lookup: CDR1 LNHDA, CDR2 SQIVND (reference sequence). Trimming shortened V by 0 bases and J by 1 base, and 9 bases separated the two germline ends. CDR3 DNA sequence: TGTGCCAGTAGTATAGACCAGACAGGGAACACTGAAGCTTTCTTT. Protein product: CASSIDQTGNTEAFF.

CDR3 residues: CASSLAYNEQFF. As DNA, the CDR3 is TGTGCCAGCAGCTTGGCGTACAATGAGCAGTTCTTC. This chain connects TRBV5-4 to TRBJ2-1; D unresolved. Germline CDR1 is SGHNT and CDR2 is YYREEE (reference sequence). The CDR3 length is 12 residues. V shed 0 bases and J shed 4 bases, with 2 bases lying between them.

This chain connects TRBV4-2 to TRBJ2-7; possibly TRBD1 for D (5 bases). V lost 4 bases, J lost 3 bases, and 10 bases lay in between. Germline-derived CDR1 and CDR2 are LGHNA and YNFKEQ. The CDR3 has 13 amino acids. The chain's CDR3 is CASSPADIYEQYF. The CDR3 region has the DNA TGTGCCAGCAGCCCGGCGGACATCTACGAGCAGTACTTC.

This chain links TRBV29-1 with TRBJ1-2; 7 bases align to TRBD1. The J segment lost 8 bases and the V segment lost 7 bases, leaving 10 bases of the junction unmatched. The CDR3 contains 12 residues. CDR1 and CDR2 (germline): SQVTM, ANQGSEA. CDR3 sequence (DNA): TGCAGCGCCACGGAGGGGGCACGGGGCTACACCTTC. Translating gives CSATEGARGYTF.

The J gene is TRBJ2-7, the V gene TRBV29-1; no clear D gene. The CDR3 runs 12 residues. Germline assignment: CDR1 SQVTM and CDR2 ANQGSEA. With 5 bases removed from V and 2 bases from J, the gap between germline ends came to 10 bases. The DNA of the CDR3 is TGCAGCGTTAGGACCGGGCCCTACGAGCAGTACTTC. As protein: CSVRTGPYEQYF.

The gene calls are TRBV20-1 and TRBJ1-2; 8 bases are a match to TRBD1. CDR1 DFQATT and CDR2 SNEGSKA come from the germline V gene (reference sequence). The CDR3 contains 12 residues. Germline trimming cut 6 bases from V and 8 bases from J; bases unmatched to any gene: 8. In DNA, the CDR3 is TGCAGTGCGATAACAGGGGGTAAAGGCTACACCTTC. Protein sequence: CSAITGGKGYTF.

The chain carries TRBV7-6 and TRBJ2-1; maybe TRBD2 (5 bases). Trimming removed 1 base from V and 6 bases from J, with 7 bases in between. The CDR3 is 13 amino acids. The germline V gene encodes CDR1 SGHVS and CDR2 FNYEAQ. DNA for the CDR3: TGTGCCAGCAGCTTAGGAGGGTCCAATGAGCAGTTCTTC. This codes for CASSLGGSNEQFF.

The chain couples TRBV13 to TRBJ1-6; no firm D call. The CDR3 has 14 amino acids. Trimming cost V 6 bases and J 10 bases, with 16 bases left between them. Germline CDR1 is PRHDT and CDR2 is FYEKMQ (reference sequence). CDR3 nucleotide sequence: TGTGCCAGCAGTTTACCCACCCTAGGGTCACCCCTCCACTTT. This gives the protein CASSLPTLGSPLHF. Drawing the rest from reference TRBV13 and TRBJ1-6, the complete variable domain is AAGVIQSPRHLIKEKRETATLKCYPIPRHDTVYWYQQGPGQDPQFLISFYEKMQSDKGSIPDRFSAQQFSDYHSELNMSSLELGDSALYFCASSLPTLGSPLHFGNGTRLTVT.

The chain recombines TRBV10-3 with TRBJ2-5, with 14 bases fitting TRBD2. Germline V gene sequence: CDR1 ENHRY, CDR2 SYGVKD. This CDR3 is built from 15 residues. Trimming cost V 6 bases and J 1 base; bases outside gene matches: 1. Here the CDR3 DNA reads TGTGCCATCAGCGGGACTAGCGGGGGCCAAGAGACCCAGTACTTC. Its translation: CAISGTSGGQETQYF.

The chain has TRBV2 and TRBJ1-5; 10 bases map to TRBD1. J lost 7 bases, V lost 6 bases, and 9 bases had no gene match. Germline V gene sequence: CDR1 SNHLY, CDR2 FYNNEI. The CDR3 runs to 15 residues. The CDR3 sequence: CASSPGQGGWQPQHF. The CDR3 DNA sequence: TGTGCCAGCAGCCCCGGACAGGGGGGATGGCAGCCCCAGCATTTT.

The chain combines TRBV20-1 with TRBJ2-2; possible D gene TRBD2, 7 bases. The CDR3 runs to 15 residues. Trimming removed 6 bases at V and 5 bases at J, with 19 bases between. CDR1 DFQATT and CDR2 SNEGSKA come from the germline V gene (reference sequence). The CDR3 region is CSAPLGGRGTGELFF. The CDR3 coding sequence is TGCAGTGCCCCTCTCGGGGGGCGCGGTACCGGGGAGCTGTTTTTT.